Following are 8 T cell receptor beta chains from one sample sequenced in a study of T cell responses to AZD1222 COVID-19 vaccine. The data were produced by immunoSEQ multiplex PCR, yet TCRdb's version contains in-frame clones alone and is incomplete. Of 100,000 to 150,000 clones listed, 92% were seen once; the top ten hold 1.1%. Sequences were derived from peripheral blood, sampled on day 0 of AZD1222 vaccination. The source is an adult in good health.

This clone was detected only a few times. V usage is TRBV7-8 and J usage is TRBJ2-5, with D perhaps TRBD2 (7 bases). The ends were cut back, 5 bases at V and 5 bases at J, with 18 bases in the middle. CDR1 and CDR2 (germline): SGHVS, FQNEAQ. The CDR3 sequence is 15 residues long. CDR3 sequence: CASSPDRGAWETQYF. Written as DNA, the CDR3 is TGTGCCAGCAGCCCCGATCGGGGGGCTTGGGAGACCCAGTACTTC.

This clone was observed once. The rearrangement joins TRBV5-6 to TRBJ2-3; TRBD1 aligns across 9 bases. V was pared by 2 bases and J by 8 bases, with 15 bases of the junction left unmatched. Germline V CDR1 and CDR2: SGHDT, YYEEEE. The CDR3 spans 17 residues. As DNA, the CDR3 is TGTGCCAGCAGCTTAACTCGGGTGGGACAGGGTCGGATTACGCAGTATTTT. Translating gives CASSLTRVGQGRITQYF.

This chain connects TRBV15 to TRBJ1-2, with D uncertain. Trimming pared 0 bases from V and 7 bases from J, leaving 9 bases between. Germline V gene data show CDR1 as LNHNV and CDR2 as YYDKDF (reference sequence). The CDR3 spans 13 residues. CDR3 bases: TGTGCCACCAGCAGAGATCATCGGGGTGGCTACACCTTC. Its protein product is CATSRDHRGGYTF.

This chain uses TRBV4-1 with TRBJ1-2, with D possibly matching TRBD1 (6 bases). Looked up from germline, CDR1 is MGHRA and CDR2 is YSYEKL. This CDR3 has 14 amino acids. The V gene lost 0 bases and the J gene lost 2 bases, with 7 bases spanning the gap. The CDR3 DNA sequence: TGCGCCAGCAGCCAAGACAGGGGCAACTATGGCTACACCTTC. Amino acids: CASSQDRGNYGYTF.

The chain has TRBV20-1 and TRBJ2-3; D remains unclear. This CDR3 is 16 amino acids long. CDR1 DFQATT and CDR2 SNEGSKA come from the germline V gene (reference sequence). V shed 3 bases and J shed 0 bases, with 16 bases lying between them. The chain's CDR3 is CSASDLKTSSTDTQYF. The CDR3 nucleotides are TGCAGTGCTAGTGATCTAAAAACCTCTAGCACAGATACGCAGTATTTT.

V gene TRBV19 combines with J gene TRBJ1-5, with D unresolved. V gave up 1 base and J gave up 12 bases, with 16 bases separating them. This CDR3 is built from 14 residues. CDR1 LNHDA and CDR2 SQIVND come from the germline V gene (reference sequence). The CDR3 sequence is CASSIGPRQAGQHF. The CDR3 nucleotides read TGTGCCAGTAGTATAGGACCCCGTCAAGCTGGCCAGCATTTT.

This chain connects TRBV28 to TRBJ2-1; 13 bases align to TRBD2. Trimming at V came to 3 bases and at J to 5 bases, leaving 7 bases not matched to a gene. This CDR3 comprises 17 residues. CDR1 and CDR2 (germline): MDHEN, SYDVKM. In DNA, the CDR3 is TGTGCCAGCAGTTTTTACCCCGGGACTAGCGGGGACAATGAGCAGTTCTTC. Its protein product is CASSFYPGTSGDNEQFF.

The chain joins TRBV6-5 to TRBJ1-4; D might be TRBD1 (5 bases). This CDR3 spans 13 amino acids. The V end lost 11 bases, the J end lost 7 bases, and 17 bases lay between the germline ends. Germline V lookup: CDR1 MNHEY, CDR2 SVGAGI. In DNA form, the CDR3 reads TGTGCCCATCACGGCGGGGGGTCTGAAAAACTGTTTTTT. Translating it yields CAHHGGGSEKLFF.